This T cell receptor beta chain stems from a study of T cells in Graves' hyperthyroidism and ophthalmopathy. Trimming removed 3 bases from V and 1 base from J; junction bases left unmatched: 3. The V gene's germline CDR1 is MGHRA and CDR2 YSYEKL. This CDR3 has 15 residues. This clonotype was picked up many times. Amplification of TCR beta CDR3 regions was performed using RNA transcripts as template. With the HTBI primer set, the TCR CDR3 went through a first round of RT-PCR. Via MiXCR, TCRdb re-called the multiplex PCR reads, giving one row per CDR3 protein. The data contain 450,000 to 700,000 distinct CDR3 sequences, approximately 44% of them singletons.

Input material: peripheral blood or thyroid tissue (not recorded which). This clonotype was sampled from an adult woman with Graves' disease, either hyperthyroidism or ophthalmopathy (not recorded which). The chain uses TRBV4-1 and TRBJ1-1, with 9 bases aligning to TRBD1. The CDR3 nucleotides are TGCGCCAGCAGCCACGGACAGGGGCGGAACACTGAAGCTTTCTTT. Translation gives CASSHGQGRNTEAFF.